This entry lists 4 T cell receptor beta chains sequenced from one sample in a study of blood T cells in healthy people across ages. Combining a sample-barcoded 5' primer with a J-beta primer mix, a second PCR ran for about 6 to 11 cycles. TCRdb re-analysed the 5' RACE reads in MiXCR, keeping a single row per CDR3 protein. The table lists roughly 1.7 million distinct CDR3 sequences, about 31% of them singletons. Sequenced material: blood. These receptors originate from a woman in her twenties or thirties in good health.

The V call is TRBV30, the J call TRBJ2-3; 13 positions agree with TRBD2. The germline V gene encodes CDR1 GTSNPN and CDR2 SVGIG (reference sequence). V lost 4 bases to trimming and J lost 8 bases; unmatched junction nucleotides: 9. The CDR3 is made up of 15 amino acids. CDR3 amino acids: CAWTGLAGVLGTQYF. CDR3 DNA: TGTGCCTGGACCGGACTAGCGGGAGTATTGGGTACGCAGTATTTT.

The sample holds a few counts of this clonotype. The chain joins TRBV7-6 to TRBJ2-5; D may be TRBD1 or TRBD2 (5 bases each). The J call is doubtful: the DNA matches TRBJ2-7 better. The CDR3 loop spans 15 amino acids. CDR1 SGHVS and CDR2 FNYEAQ come from the germline V gene. CDR3 region: CASSEEAGANYEQYF. The CDR3 DNA reads as TGTGCCAGCTCCGAGGAGGCCGGGGCCAATTACGAGCAGTACTTC.

This chain connects TRBV15 to TRBJ2-2; TRBD1 might be the D (5 bases). CDR3 size: 13 residues. Germline CDR1 and CDR2: LNHNV and YYDKDF (reference sequence). Deletions cut 0 bases from V and 8 bases from J, with 7 bases between. The CDR3 sequence: CATSRDRVGELFF. Written as DNA, the CDR3 is TGTGCCACCAGCAGAGACAGGGTTGGGGAGCTGTTTTTT.

V usage is TRBV29-1 and J usage is TRBJ2-7, with unresolved D. Germline assignment: CDR1 SQVTM and CDR2 ANQGSEA. The CDR3 contains 16 residues. The CDR3, as DNA: TGCAGACCGTTCCACCCTGGGGATAGATTGTCCTACGAGCAGTACTTC. Translation gives CRPFHPGDRLSYEQYF.